Shown below are 26 T cell receptor beta chains from a single sample sequenced in a study of control samples from healthy donors and cancer patients. Here immunoSEQ multiplex PCR was the method, and the copy in TCRdb shows in-frame clones only, minus some. The table has 150,000 to 180,000 clones, more than 85% seen once; the top ten hold around 2.2%. The sample comprised blood. These receptors were taken from a man in his fifties in good health.

The chain has TRBV6-1 and TRBJ1-5; D is possibly TRBD1 (5 bases). V lost 1 base and J lost 9, with 16 bases in between. CDR3 size: 15 residues. From germline, CDR1 is MNHNS and CDR2 SASEGT. The CDR3 nucleotides are TGTGCCAGCAGTGAAGTACGACAGCCTGGAGGGCCCCAGCATTTT. It translates to CASSEVRQPGGPQHF.

The rearrangement joins TRBV24-1 to TRBJ2-1; 11 positions match TRBD1. V dropped 2 bases and J dropped 7; count of bases not matched to a gene: 9. The CDR3 covers 17 residues. Germline CDR1 reads KGHDR; CDR2 reads SFDVKD. The CDR3 DNA is TGTGCCACCAGTGATTCCGGGACAGGGGGTATTAAGAATGAGCAGTTCTTC. It yields the protein CATSDSGTGGIKNEQFF.

This clone showed up just once. The rearrangement uses TRBV18 and TRBJ1-4, with 7 positions matching TRBD1. CDR3 length equals 17 residues. The germline V gene encodes CDR1 KGHSH and CDR2 LQKENI. V was pared by 2 bases and J by 5 bases, with 11 bases of the junction left unmatched. CDR3 DNA: TGTGCCAGCTCACCATTCGCCCGGGGGACAGAAAATGAAAAACTGTTTTTT. It specifies CASSPFARGTENEKLFF.

This clone was observed a handful of times. V gene TRBV7-2 combines with J gene TRBJ1-5, with no clear D. Trimming pared 1 base from V and 6 bases from J, leaving 10 bases between. The germline V gene encodes CDR1 SGHTA and CDR2 FQGNSA. The CDR3 contains 14 residues. This chain's CDR3 is CASSLVWVGQPQHF. The CDR3 DNA sequence: TGTGCCAGCAGCTTAGTGTGGGTGGGTCAGCCCCAGCATTTT.

This clone was seen only once. V is TRBV11-2 and J is TRBJ2-5; TRBD2 matches at 9 bases. Trimming at V came to 2 bases and at J to 5 bases, leaving 6 bases not matched to a gene. CDR1 is SGHAT and CDR2 is FQNNGV in the germline V gene. The CDR3 loop spans 15 amino acids. The CDR3 DNA reads as TGTGCCAGCAGCTTATTGGGACTAGCTGCGGAGACCCAGTACTTC. It is translated as CASSLLGLAAETQYF.

The chain has TRBV28 and TRBJ2-3; no clear D. This CDR3 is built from 15 residues. The V end lost 8 bases, the J end lost 0 bases, and 15 bases lay between the germline ends. Germline lookup yields CDR1 MDHEN and CDR2 SYDVKM. Written as DNA, the CDR3 is TGTGCCAGCGGAACCAGGACGGTCAGCACAGATACGCAGTATTTT. Protein sequence: CASGTRTVSTDTQYF.

J is TRBJ1-1 and V is TRBV5-5; D not certain. Germline V gene lookup returns CDR1 SGHKS and CDR2 YYEKEE (reference sequence). There are 14 residues in the CDR3. The V end was cut by 0 bases, the J end by 0 bases, with 6 bases between. The CDR3 sequence is CASSLGGMNTEAFF. For the CDR3, the DNA is TGTGCCAGCAGCTTGGGGGGAATGAACACTGAAGCTTTCTTT.

This chain links TRBV12-1 with TRBJ2-5; the D call in the table, TRBD2, was not verified against the DNA. TRBV12-1 is noted as a pseudogene. This CDR3 region has 15 residues. Here the CDR3 reads CASSFIGYRQETQYF. The CDR3 DNA sequence: TGTGCCAGCAGCTTTATCGGGTATCGCCAAGAGACCCAGTACTTC.

This chain links TRBV20-1 with TRBJ1-2; TRBD1 is a possible D gene (5 bases). From germline, CDR1 is DFQATT and CDR2 SNEGSKA (reference sequence). The CDR3 consists of 16 residues. V lost 3 bases to trimming and J lost 4 bases, with 21 bases between them. The chain's CDR3 is CSASGRDPTSSYGYTF. The CDR3 DNA reads as TGCAGTGCTAGTGGCCGGGACCCCACTAGTTCCTATGGCTACACCTTC.

V gene TRBV24-1 combines with J gene TRBJ1-2; 7 positions agree with TRBD1. V lost 3 bases to trimming and J lost 8 bases; unmatched junction nucleotides: 11. Germline-derived CDR1 and CDR2 are KGHDR and SFDVKD. This CDR3 is 15 amino acids long. The CDR3 bases are TGTGCCACCAGTGATCCCGGGACAGAGACCTTAGGCTACACCTTC. This translates into CATSDPGTETLGYTF.

The rearrangement links TRBV27 to TRBJ1-2, with 7 bases aligning to TRBD1. This CDR3 spans 12 amino acids. Per germline, CDR1 MNHEY and CDR2 SMNVEV (reference sequence). Trimming cost V 3 bases and J 6 bases; bases outside gene matches: 1. The CDR3: CASSLTGNGYTF. CDR3 in DNA: TGTGCCAGCAGTTTGACAGGGAATGGCTACACCTTC.

The chain employs TRBV11-2 and TRBJ2-7; D is unresolved. Germline V gene data show CDR1 as SGHAT and CDR2 as FQNNGV. Trimming took 5 bases from V and 2 from J, leaving 10 bases between them. The CDR3 is made up of 13 amino acids. The CDR3 loop reads CASSLTVAYEQYF. As DNA, the CDR3 is TGTGCCAGCAGCCTGACGGTAGCCTACGAGCAGTACTTC.

This sequence joins TRBV5-4 and TRBJ1-1; no clear D. Germline assignment: CDR1 SGHNT and CDR2 YYREEE (reference sequence). The CDR3 totals 13 residues. The V and J ends lost 0 bases and 2 bases respectively, with 5 bases between them. DNA of the CDR3: TGTGCCAGCAGCTTGGACAGTAACACTGAAGCTTTCTTT. This encodes CASSLDSNTEAFF.

The rearrangement links TRBV11-2 to TRBJ2-1, with 8 positions matching TRBD2. CDR1 is SGHAT, CDR2 FQNNGV, per germline. The CDR3 runs 17 residues. The ends lost 0 bases at V and 4 bases at J; junction bases unmatched: 8. The CDR3 coding sequence is TGTGCCAGCAGCTTAGACTTAGGCGGGAGGAGGTACAATGAGCAGTTCTTC. This encodes CASSLDLGGRRYNEQFF.

The V and J genes are TRBV12-3 or TRBV12-4 and TRBJ2-7; D uncertain. Trimming shortened V by 2 bases and J by 4 bases, and 6 bases separated the two germline ends. The CDR3 totals 12 residues. DNA of the CDR3: TGTGCCAGCAGTTTAAGGCGGTACGAGCAGTACTTC. Amino acids: CASSLRRYEQYF.

The chain links TRBV6-5 to TRBJ2-5; 7 bases agree with TRBD2. This CDR3 comprises 14 residues. From germline, CDR1 is MNHEY and CDR2 SVGAGI. V dropped 8 bases and J dropped 5; count of bases not matched to a gene: 11. Here the CDR3 reads CASAGERAGETQYF. DNA of the CDR3: TGTGCCAGCGCGGGGGAAAGGGCCGGGGAGACCCAGTACTTC.

The rearrangement joins TRBV19 to TRBJ2-2; possibly TRBD1 for D (5 bases). The V and J ends lost 6 bases and 1 base respectively, with 9 bases between them. The CDR3 length is 14 residues. The germline CDR1 and CDR2 sequences are LNHDA and SQIVND (reference sequence). CDR3 sequence: CASSPGMNTGELFF. The CDR3 DNA follows: TGTGCCAGTAGCCCAGGGATGAACACCGGGGAGCTGTTTTTT.

The chain joins TRBV29-1 to TRBJ2-3; D gene uncertain. The germline gives CDR1 SQVTM, CDR2 ANQGSEA. Trimming took off 5 bases at V and 1 base at J, with 13 bases between the two ends. The CDR3 has 14 residues. The CDR3: CSVITVQGTDTQYF. The CDR3, as DNA: TGCAGCGTTATAACAGTTCAGGGCACAGATACGCAGTATTTT.

A note on this clone: This specimen includes other DNA sequences encoding the same CDR3. The chain recombines TRBV6-4 with TRBJ2-2, with D possibly TRBD2 on 5 matching bases. This CDR3 is built from 15 residues. The V end was cut by 2 bases, the J end by 4 bases, with 11 bases between. CDR1 and CDR2 (germline): MRHNA, SNTAGT. The CDR3 sequence is CASSDRGLGTGELFF. The CDR3 DNA is TGTGCCAGCAGTGACAGAGGGTTGGGCACCGGGGAGCTGTTTTTT.

This chain uses TRBV21-1 with TRBJ2-1; no check of the table's D call, TRBD2, against the DNA was made. TRBV21-1 is a recognized pseudogene. The CDR3 runs to 15 residues. CDR3 residues: CASTIAGGKANEQFF. The DNA for the CDR3 is TGTGCCAGCACCATAGCGGGAGGTAAGGCCAATGAGCAGTTCTTC.

This clone was seen just once. The chain has TRBV6-1 and TRBJ2-5; the match to TRBD2 covers 15 bases. Germline V lookup: CDR1 MNHNS, CDR2 SASEGT. There are 21 residues in the CDR3. Trimming removed 0 bases from V and 5 bases from J; junction bases left unmatched: 16. The CDR3 bases are TGTGCCAGCAGTGAAGCGGGAGTGACATCCGGGACTAGCGGGAGGCGGGAGACCCAGTACTTC. Amino acid sequence: CASSEAGVTSGTSGRRETQYF.

This chain uses TRBV5-1 with TRBJ1-3; D gene uncertain. The CDR3 spans 14 residues. Germline lookup yields CDR1 SGHRS and CDR2 YFSETQ. V shed 0 bases and J shed 1 base, with 5 bases lying between them. The CDR3 DNA reads as TGCGCCAGCAGCTTGGACAGATCTGGAAACACCATATATTTT. Its translation: CASSLDRSGNTIYF.

The chain combines TRBV11-2 with TRBJ1-1; D is uncertain. Germline V gene lookup returns CDR1 SGHAT and CDR2 FQNNGV. Trimming took off 2 bases at V and 8 bases at J, with 9 bases between the two ends. The CDR3 runs to 12 residues. CDR3 nucleotides: TGTGCCAGCAGCTTAAACCGGGAAGAAGCTTTCTTT. Amino acids: CASSLNREEAFF. Combining the CDR3 with reference TRBV11-2 and TRBJ1-1 gives the whole variable domain EAGVAQSPRYKIIEKRQSVAFWCNPISGHATLYWYQQILGQGPKLLIQFQNNGVVDDSQLPKDRFSAERLKGVDSTLKIQPAKLEDSAVYLCASSLNREEAFFGQGTRLTVV.

The V call is TRBV7-6, the J call TRBJ2-5; 16 bases match TRBD2. The J segment lost 4 bases and the V segment lost 5 bases, leaving 7 bases of the junction unmatched. CDR1 is SGHVS and CDR2 is FNYEAQ in the germline V gene. CDR3 size: 17 residues. The CDR3 loop reads CASSRGTSGRGGETQYF. As DNA, the CDR3 is TGTGCCAGCAGCCGGGGGACTAGCGGGAGGGGGGGAGAGACCCAGTACTTC.

The chain employs TRBV6-1 and TRBJ1-1, with D unclear. The CDR3 sequence is 13 residues long. V lost 2 bases and J 7 bases, leaving 11 bases between the germline ends. The germline CDR1 and CDR2 sequences are MNHNS and SASEGT. In DNA form, the CDR3 reads TGTGCCAGCAGTGAAACGATTACGAATGAAGCTTTCTTT. Translation: CASSETITNEAFF.

CDR3 coding DNA: TGCAGCGTTGAACTAGCGGGAGATATGCCGGAGACCCAGTACTTC. Protein sequence: CSVELAGDMPETQYF. V and J are TRBV29-1 and TRBJ2-5, with 10 bases aligning to TRBD2. Germline assignment: CDR1 SQVTM and CDR2 ANQGSEA. The CDR3 loop spans 15 amino acids. V lost 2 bases to trimming and J lost 5 bases; unmatched junction nucleotides: 8.